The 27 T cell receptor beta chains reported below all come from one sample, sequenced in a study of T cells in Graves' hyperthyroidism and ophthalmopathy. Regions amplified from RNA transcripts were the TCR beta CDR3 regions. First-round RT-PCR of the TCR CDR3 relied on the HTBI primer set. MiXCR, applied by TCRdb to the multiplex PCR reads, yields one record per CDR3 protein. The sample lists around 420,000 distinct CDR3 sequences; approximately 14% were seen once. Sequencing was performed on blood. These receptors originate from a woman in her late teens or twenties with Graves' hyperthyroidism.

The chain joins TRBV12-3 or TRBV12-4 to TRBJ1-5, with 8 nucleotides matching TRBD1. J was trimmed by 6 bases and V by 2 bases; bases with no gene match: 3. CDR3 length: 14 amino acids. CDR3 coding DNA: TGTGCCAGCAGTTTACAGGGGGCCGTTCAGCCCCAGCATTTT. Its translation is CASSLQGAVQPQHF.

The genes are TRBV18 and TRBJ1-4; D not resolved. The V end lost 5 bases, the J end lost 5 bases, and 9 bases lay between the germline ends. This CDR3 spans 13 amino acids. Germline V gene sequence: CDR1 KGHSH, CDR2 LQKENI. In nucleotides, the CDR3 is TGTGCCAGCTCAACCGGGCTGAATGAAAAACTGTTTTTT. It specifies CASSTGLNEKLFF.

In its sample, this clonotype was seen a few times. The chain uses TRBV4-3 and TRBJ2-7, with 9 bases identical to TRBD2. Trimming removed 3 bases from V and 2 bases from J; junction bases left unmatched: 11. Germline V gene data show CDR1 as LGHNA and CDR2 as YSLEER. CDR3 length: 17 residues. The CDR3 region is CASSQRQRLAGPYEQYF. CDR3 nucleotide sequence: TGCGCCAGCAGCCAGAGGCAGAGGCTAGCGGGGCCCTACGAGCAGTACTTC.

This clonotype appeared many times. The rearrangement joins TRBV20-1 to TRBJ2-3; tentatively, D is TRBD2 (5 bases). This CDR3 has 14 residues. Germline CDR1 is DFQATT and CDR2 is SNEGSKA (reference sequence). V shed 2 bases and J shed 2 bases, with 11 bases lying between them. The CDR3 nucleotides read TGCAGTGCTAGATCCCAGACTAACACAGATACGCAGTATTTT. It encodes CSARSQTNTDTQYF.

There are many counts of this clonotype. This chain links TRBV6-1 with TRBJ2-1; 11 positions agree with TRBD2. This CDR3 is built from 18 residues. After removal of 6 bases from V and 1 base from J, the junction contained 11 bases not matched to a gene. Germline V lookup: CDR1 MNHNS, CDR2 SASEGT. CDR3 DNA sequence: TGTGCCAGCAGGAAACTAGCGGGGGCCGAATCATCCTACAATGAGCAGTTCTTC. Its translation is CASRKLAGAESSYNEQFF.

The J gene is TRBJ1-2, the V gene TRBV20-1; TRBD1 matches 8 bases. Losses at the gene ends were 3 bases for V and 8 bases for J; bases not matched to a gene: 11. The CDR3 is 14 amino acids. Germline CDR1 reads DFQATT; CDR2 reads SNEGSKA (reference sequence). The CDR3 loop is CSARTYRGVNGYTF. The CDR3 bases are TGCAGTGCTAGGACATACAGGGGGGTTAACGGCTACACCTTC.

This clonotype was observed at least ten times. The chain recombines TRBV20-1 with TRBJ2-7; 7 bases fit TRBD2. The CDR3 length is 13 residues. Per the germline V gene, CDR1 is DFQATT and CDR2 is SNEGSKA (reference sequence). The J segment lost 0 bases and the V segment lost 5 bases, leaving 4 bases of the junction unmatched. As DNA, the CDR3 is TGCAGTGCTCTTGGGGACTACTCCTACGAGCAGTACTTC. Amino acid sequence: CSALGDYSYEQYF.

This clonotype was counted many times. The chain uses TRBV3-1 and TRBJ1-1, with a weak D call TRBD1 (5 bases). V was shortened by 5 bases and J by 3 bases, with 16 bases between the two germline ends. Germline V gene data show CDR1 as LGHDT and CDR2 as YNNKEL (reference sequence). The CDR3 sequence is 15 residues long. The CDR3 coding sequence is TGTGCCAGCAGCAGAATCCTGGGGGGGGACACTGAAGCTTTCTTT. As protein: CASSRILGGDTEAFF.

Here the CDR3 reads CASSQEGTGVNQPQHF. In nucleotides, the CDR3 is TGCGCCAGCAGCCAAGAGGGGACAGGGGTCAATCAGCCCCAGCATTTT. The chain carries TRBV4-1 and TRBJ1-5; TRBD1 matches at 10 bases. This CDR3 contains 16 residues. The trim removed 0 bases at V and 3 bases at J, leaving 2 bases unmatched. CDR1 is MGHRA, CDR2 YSYEKL, per germline.

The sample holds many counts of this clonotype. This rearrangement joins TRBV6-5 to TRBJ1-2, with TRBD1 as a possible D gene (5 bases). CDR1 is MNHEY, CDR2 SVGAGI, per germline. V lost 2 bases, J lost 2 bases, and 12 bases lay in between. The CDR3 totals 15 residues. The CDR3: CASSYIGAQNYGYTF. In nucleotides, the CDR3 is TGTGCCAGCAGTTACATAGGGGCCCAAAACTATGGCTACACCTTC.

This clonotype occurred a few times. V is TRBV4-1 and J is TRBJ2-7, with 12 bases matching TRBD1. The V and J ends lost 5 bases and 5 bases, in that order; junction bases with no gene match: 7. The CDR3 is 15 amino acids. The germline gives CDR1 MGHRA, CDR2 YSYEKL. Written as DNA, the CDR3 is TGCGCCAGCAGCAAACCGGGACAGGGGGCTCACGAGCAGTACTTC. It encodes CASSKPGQGAHEQYF.

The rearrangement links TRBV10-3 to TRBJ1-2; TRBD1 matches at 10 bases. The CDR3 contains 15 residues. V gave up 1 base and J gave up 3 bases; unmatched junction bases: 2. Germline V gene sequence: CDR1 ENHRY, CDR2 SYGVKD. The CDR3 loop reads CAISELGTGDYGYTF. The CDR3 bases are TGTGCCATCAGTGAGTTGGGGACAGGGGACTATGGCTACACCTTC.

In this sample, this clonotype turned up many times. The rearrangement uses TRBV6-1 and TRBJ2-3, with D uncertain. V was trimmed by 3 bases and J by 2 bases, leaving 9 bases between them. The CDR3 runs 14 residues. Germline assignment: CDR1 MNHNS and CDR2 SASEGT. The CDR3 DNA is TGTGCCAGCAGTGATTACAGAAACACAGATACGCAGTATTTT. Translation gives CASSDYRNTDTQYF.

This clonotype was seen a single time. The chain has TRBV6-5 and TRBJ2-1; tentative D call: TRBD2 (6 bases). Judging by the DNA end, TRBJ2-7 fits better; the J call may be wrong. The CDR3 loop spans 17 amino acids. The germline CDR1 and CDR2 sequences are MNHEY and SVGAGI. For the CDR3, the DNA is TGTGCCAGCAGTTACTCGCGGGGCCCAAGCTCCTACAATGAGCAGTACTTC. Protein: CASSYSRGPSSYNEQYF.

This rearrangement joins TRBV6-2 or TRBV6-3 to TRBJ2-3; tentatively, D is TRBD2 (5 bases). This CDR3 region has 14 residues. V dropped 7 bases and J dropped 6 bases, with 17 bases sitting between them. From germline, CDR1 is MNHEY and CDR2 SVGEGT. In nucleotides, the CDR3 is TGTGCCAGCACCTCCTCTCCCAGCGGCGATACGCAGTATTTT. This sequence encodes CASTSSPSGDTQYF.

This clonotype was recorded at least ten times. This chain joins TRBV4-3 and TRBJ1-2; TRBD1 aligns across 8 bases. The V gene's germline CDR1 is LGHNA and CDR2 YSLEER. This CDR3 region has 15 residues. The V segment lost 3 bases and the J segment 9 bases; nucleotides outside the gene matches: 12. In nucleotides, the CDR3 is TGCGCCAGCAGCCAGGCCGGGACAGGAGGTTTCCGCTACACCTTC. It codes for CASSQAGTGGFRYTF.

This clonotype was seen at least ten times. As DNA, the CDR3 is TGCAGTACTGAGACCGGGACAGGCCTAAATTTAAACTATGGCTACACCTTC. Translating it yields CSTETGTGLNLNYGYTF. This rearrangement joins TRBV20-1 to TRBJ1-2; 8 nucleotides align to TRBD1. V gave up 8 bases and J gave up 2 bases; unmatched junction bases: 19. Germline lookup yields CDR1 DFQATT and CDR2 SNEGSKA (reference sequence). CDR3 length: 17 residues.

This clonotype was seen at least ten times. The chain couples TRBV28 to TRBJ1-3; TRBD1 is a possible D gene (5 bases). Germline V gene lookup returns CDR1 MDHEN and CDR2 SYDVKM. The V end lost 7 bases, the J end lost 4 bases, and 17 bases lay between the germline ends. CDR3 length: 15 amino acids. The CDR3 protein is CASTIHDSSGNTIYF. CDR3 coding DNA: TGTGCCAGCACTATACACGACAGTTCCGGAAACACCATATATTTT.

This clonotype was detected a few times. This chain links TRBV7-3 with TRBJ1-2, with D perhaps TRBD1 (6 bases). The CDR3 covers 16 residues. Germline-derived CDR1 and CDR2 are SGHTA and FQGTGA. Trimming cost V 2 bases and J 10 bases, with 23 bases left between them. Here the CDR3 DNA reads TGTGCCAGCAGCTTAGTCTCTGCCGGGGGGCGTGGAGTCTACACCTTC. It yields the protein CASSLVSAGGRGVYTF.

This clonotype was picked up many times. The CDR3 is CASSFLQLNTEAFF. The CDR3 region has the DNA TGTGCCAGCAGCTTTCTTCAGTTGAACACTGAAGCTTTCTTT. V and J are TRBV7-2 and TRBJ1-1, with no clear D. The V and J ends lost 3 bases and 0 bases respectively, with 8 bases between them. The CDR3 spans 14 residues. CDR1 is SGHTA and CDR2 is FQGNSA in the germline V gene.

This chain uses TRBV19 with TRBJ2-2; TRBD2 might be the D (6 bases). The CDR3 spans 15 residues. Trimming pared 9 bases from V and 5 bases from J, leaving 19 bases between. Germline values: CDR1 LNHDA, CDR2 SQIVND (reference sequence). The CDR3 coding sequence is TGTGCCAGCGAAACGGGGGTGCCGGGTACCGGGGAGCTGTTTTTT. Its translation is CASETGVPGTGELFF.

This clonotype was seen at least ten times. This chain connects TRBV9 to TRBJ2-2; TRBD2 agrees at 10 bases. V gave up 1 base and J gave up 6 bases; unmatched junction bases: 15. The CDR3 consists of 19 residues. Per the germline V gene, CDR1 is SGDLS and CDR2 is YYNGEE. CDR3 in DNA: TGTGCCAGCAGCGTAACCACGAAGCAGGCTAGCGGGGGAGCCGGGGAGCTGTTTTTT. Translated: CASSVTTKQASGGAGELFF.

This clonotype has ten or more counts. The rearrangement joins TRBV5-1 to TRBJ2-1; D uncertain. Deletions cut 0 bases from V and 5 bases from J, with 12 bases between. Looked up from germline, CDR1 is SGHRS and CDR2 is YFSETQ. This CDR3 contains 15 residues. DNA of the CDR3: TGCGCCAGCAGCTTGGATGCGATACGGAACAATGAGCAGTTCTTC. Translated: CASSLDAIRNNEQFF.

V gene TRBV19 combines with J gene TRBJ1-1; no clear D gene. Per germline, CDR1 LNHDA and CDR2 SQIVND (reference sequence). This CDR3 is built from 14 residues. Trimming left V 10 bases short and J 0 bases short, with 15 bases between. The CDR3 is CATQTTGMNTEAFF. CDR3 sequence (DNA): TGTGCCACCCAAACTACGGGGATGAACACTGAAGCTTTCTTT.

CDR3 amino acids: CASSYGGINQPQHF. Here the CDR3 DNA reads TGTGCCAGCAGTTACGGGGGGATTAATCAGCCCCAGCATTTT. This chain joins TRBV6-5 and TRBJ1-5, with a possible D match to TRBD1 (5 bases). The CDR3 extends over 14 amino acids. V was pared by 2 bases and J by 4 bases, with 9 bases between. The germline V gene has CDR1 MNHEY and CDR2 SVGAGI.

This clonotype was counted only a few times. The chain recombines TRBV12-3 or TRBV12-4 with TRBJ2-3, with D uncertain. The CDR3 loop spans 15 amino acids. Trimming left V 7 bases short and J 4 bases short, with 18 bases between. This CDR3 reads CASTEGLVAPDTQYF. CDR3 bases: TGTGCCAGCACCGAAGGGTTGGTCGCCCCAGATACGCAGTATTTT.

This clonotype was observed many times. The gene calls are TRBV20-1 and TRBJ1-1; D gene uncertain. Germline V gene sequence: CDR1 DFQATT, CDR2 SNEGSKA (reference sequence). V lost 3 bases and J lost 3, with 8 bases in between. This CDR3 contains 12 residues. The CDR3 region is CSASPRDTEAFF. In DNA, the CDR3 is TGCAGTGCTAGCCCCCGGGACACTGAAGCTTTCTTT.